These T cell receptor beta chains were read from a single sample in a study of blood T cell repertoires in COVID-19. Repertoires were generated with immunoSEQ multiplex PCR, while TCRdb's copy carries only in-frame clones and drops some. The sample comprises 100,000 to 150,000 clones, approximately 81% of which are singletons, and under 45% rests with the top ten. The source material was peripheral blood. The source of these receptors is a middle-aged man with active or convalescent COVID-19. CDR3s include the opening cysteine and the closing phenylalanine or tryptophan. Clone size is shown for a subset of rows, as once, few, many or a class of expanded clone.

V gene	clone size	J gene	CDR3 protein
TRBV27	few	TRBJ2-3	CASKWEGAHTDTQYF
TRBV10-1	.	TRBJ2-3	CASSPRPGTSGGARRDTQYF
TRBV11-2	once	TRBJ2-1	CASSLDSEQFF
TRBV7-2	.	TRBJ1-2	CASSLRPLIDGYTF
TRBV5-1	.	TRBJ2-1	CASSLSLGTGSGNEQFF
TRBV12-3/TRBV12-4	.	TRBJ1-3	CASSFVNTIYF
TRBV12-3/TRBV12-4	once	TRBJ2-3	CASRGLTDTQYF
TRBV3-1/TRBV3-2	.	TRBJ1-2	CASSQASGAGSYGYTF
TRBV18	.	TRBJ2-2	CASSPPDRGTGELFF
TRBV29-1	few	TRBJ1-5	CSVQEGGNQPQHF
TRBV28	.	TRBJ2-2	CASNAPAGTGELFF
TRBV28	.	TRBJ2-7	CASGRTAAYEQYF
TRBV28	few	TRBJ1-3	CASSLSGPRNTIYF
TRBV9	.	TRBJ2-1	CASSVDDRVQFF
TRBV29-1	.	TRBJ1-2	CSVERDGYTF
TRBV9	.	TRBJ2-1	CASSVSGRGDEQFF
TRBV7-3	.	TRBJ2-2	CASSSYRGQARTGELFF
TRBV5-1	.	TRBJ2-3	CASSLQSSGGSDTQYF
TRBV4-2	.	TRBJ1-5	CASSQVSSREGNQPQHF
TRBV12-2	few	TRBJ2-2	CASRSQVNTGHRGAVF
TRBV11-3	.	TRBJ2-1	CASSPRREPRNEQFF
TRBV13	.	TRBJ2-1	CASSLVRGRVTYNEQFF
TRBV11-3	.	TRBJ2-7	CASSSAVAGEQYF